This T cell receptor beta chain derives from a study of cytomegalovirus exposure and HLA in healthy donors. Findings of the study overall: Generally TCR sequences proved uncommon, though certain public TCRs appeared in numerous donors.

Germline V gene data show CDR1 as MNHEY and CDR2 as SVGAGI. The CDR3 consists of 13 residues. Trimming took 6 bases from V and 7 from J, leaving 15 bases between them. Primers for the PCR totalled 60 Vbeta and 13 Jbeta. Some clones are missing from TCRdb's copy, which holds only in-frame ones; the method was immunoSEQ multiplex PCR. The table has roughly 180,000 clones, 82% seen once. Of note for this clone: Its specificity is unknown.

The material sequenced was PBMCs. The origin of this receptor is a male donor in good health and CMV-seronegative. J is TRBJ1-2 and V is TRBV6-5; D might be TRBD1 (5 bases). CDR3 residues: CASSLSREGGYTF. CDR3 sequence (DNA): TGTGCCAGCAGCCTTTCCAGGGAGGGTGGCTACACCTTC.